The 26 T cell receptor beta chains below all came from one sample that was sequenced in a study of cytomegalovirus exposure and HLA in healthy donors. The primer mix had 60 Vbeta and 13 Jbeta primers. Measured with immunoSEQ multiplex PCR; TCRdb has only the in-frame clones, and not every one. Here the sample spans about 90,000 clones, 70% to 85% being singletons. The sequenced sample consisted of PBMCs. All receptors come from a man aged 30-40 years in good health and CMV-seronegative.

This rearrangement joins TRBV30 to TRBJ1-4, with 7 bases lining up with TRBD1. Germline loops: CDR1 GTSNPN, CDR2 SVGIG (reference sequence). After removal of 7 bases from V and 8 bases from J, the junction contained 7 bases not matched to a gene. The CDR3 has 12 residues. CDR3 sequence (DNA): TGTGCCTTGGACAGGCTTGGAGAAAAACTGTTTTTT. Protein: CALDRLGEKLFF.

This rearrangement joins TRBV6-1 to TRBJ2-7; TRBD1 agrees at 9 bases. This CDR3 comprises 14 residues. V trimming: 7 bases; J trimming: 6 bases; junction bases outside the gene matches: 10. Germline V CDR1 and CDR2: MNHNS, SASEGT. The CDR3 DNA reads as TGTGCCAGCATCCCCGGGACAGGGTTTTTCGAGCAGTACTTC. Translation: CASIPGTGFFEQYF.

This clone came up a few times. The V call is TRBV11-2, the J call TRBJ2-7; D is unclear. V was pared by 3 bases and J by 2 bases, with 8 bases between. The CDR3 loop spans 13 amino acids. CDR1 is SGHAT, CDR2 FQNNGV, per germline. The CDR3 region has the DNA TGTGCCAGCAGCTTTAGCAGAGCCTACGAGCAGTACTTC. As protein: CASSFSRAYEQYF.

This clone was observed a handful of times. This chain joins TRBV4-1 and TRBJ2-7; TRBD1 matches 7 bases. CDR3 length: 13 residues. With 1 base clipped from V and 9 bases from J, the junction kept 6 bases outside the gene matches. The germline V gene encodes CDR1 MGHRA and CDR2 YSYEKL. CDR3 DNA: TGCGCCAGCAGCCAAGGTCCGGACAGGCTGCAGTACTTC. Translating it yields CASSQGPDRLQYF.

This chain joins TRBV5-4 and TRBJ2-7; 9 nucleotides align to TRBD1. Germline V gene sequence: CDR1 SGHNT, CDR2 YYREEE (reference sequence). The J segment lost 2 bases and the V segment lost 4 bases, leaving 4 bases of the junction unmatched. The CDR3 totals 14 residues. This CDR3 reads CASSPRQGAYEQYF. As DNA, the CDR3 is TGTGCCAGCAGCCCTCGACAGGGGGCCTACGAGCAGTACTTC.

The chain links TRBV4-3 to TRBJ2-3; no firm D call. The germline V gene encodes CDR1 LGHNA and CDR2 YSLEER. V shed 2 bases and J shed 3 bases, with 15 bases lying between them. The CDR3 loop spans 16 amino acids. The CDR3 loop is CASSQQIQLTTDTQYF. The CDR3 nucleotides are TGCGCCAGCAGCCAACAAATACAGTTGACAACAGATACGCAGTATTTT.

The rearrangement joins TRBV30 to TRBJ1-2, with D hard to call. The CDR3 loop spans 14 amino acids. Germline values: CDR1 GTSNPN, CDR2 SVGIG (reference sequence). The V end was cut by 2 bases, the J end by 8 bases, with 18 bases between. The CDR3, as DNA: TGTGCCTGGAGTCTGGTTGAGAGGACGGGAGGCTACACCTTC. This translates into CAWSLVERTGGYTF.

V gene TRBV30 combines with J gene TRBJ2-5; D possibly corresponds to TRBD2 (6 bases). This CDR3 is 13 amino acids long. Trimming left V 5 bases short and J 2 bases short, with 12 bases between. Germline V lookup: CDR1 GTSNPN, CDR2 SVGIG (reference sequence). CDR3: CAWSPGLQETQYF. The CDR3 DNA follows: TGTGCCTGGTCCCCAGGACTACAAGAGACCCAGTACTTC.

The count of this clone is one. The rearrangement links TRBV18 to TRBJ1-4; D might be TRBD1 (6 bases). V was clipped by 3 bases and J by 2 bases, with 16 bases between them. The CDR3 extends over 17 amino acids. Looked up from germline, CDR1 is KGHSH and CDR2 is LQKENI. CDR3 bases: TGTGCCAGCTCACCTTCAGCGGGGGCCAACACTAATGAAAAACTGTTTTTT. Encoded protein: CASSPSAGANTNEKLFF.

This chain links TRBV29-1 with TRBJ2-3; TRBD1 aligns across 10 bases. V lost 4 bases, J lost 2 bases, and 6 bases stayed unmatched. From germline, CDR1 is SQVTM and CDR2 ANQGSEA. The CDR3 sequence is 15 residues long. CDR3 nucleotide sequence: TGCAGCGTTGGGGGACAGGGGTCGGCCACAGATACGCAGTATTTT. Its protein product is CSVGGQGSATDTQYF.

This clone was counted a few times. The CDR3 DNA reads TGTGCCAGCAGTTACCCCCGGGATGCGATGAACACTGAAGCTTTCTTT. Translating gives CASSYPRDAMNTEAFF. This rearrangement joins TRBV6-6 to TRBJ1-1; D unclear. The ends were cut back, 2 bases at V and 0 bases at J, with 13 bases in the middle. Germline CDR1 and CDR2: MNHNY and SVGAGI (reference sequence). The CDR3 covers 16 residues.

This chain uses TRBV9 with TRBJ1-1, with 8 bases fitting TRBD1. V trimming: 0 bases; J trimming: 6 bases; junction bases outside the gene matches: 4. CDR1 SGDLS and CDR2 YYNGEE come from the germline V gene. There are 14 residues in the CDR3. The CDR3, as DNA: TGTGCCAGCAGCGTAGCCGGACAGGGCCCTGAAGCTTTCTTT. It translates to CASSVAGQGPEAFF.

The chain carries TRBV2 and TRBJ1-6; D gene ambiguous. This CDR3 has 15 amino acids. Germline V gene data show CDR1 as SNHLY and CDR2 as FYNNEI. V was trimmed by 4 bases and J by 7 bases, leaving 14 bases between them. CDR3 bases: TGTGCCAGCAGTGCTCCCATTTCACAGAATTCACCCCTCCACTTT. Protein sequence: CASSAPISQNSPLHF.

This chain joins TRBV11-2 and TRBJ1-1, with D possibly being TRBD1 (6 bases). Germline V gene lookup returns CDR1 SGHAT and CDR2 FQNNGV. Trimming left V 2 bases short and J 0 bases short, with 10 bases between. CDR3 length: 15 amino acids. This CDR3 reads CASSLRGHLNTEAFF. The CDR3 DNA follows: TGTGCCAGCAGCTTACGGGGACACCTGAACACTGAAGCTTTCTTT.

This clone occurred a few times. The same CDR3 is also encoded by other DNA sequences in this sample. The rearrangement uses TRBV28 and TRBJ1-1; D ambiguous. V lost 2 bases, J lost 1 base, and 8 bases lay in between. The CDR3 contains 14 residues. Germline V gene lookup returns CDR1 MDHEN and CDR2 SYDVKM. This CDR3 is CASSLGQKNTEAFF. The CDR3 nucleotides are TGTGCCAGCAGTTTAGGGCAGAAGAACACTGAAGCTTTCTTT. The full variable domain, in which reference TRBV28 and TRBJ1-1 provide the parts outside the CDR3, is DVKVTQSSRYLVKRTGEKVFLECVQDMDHENMFWYRQDPGLGLRLIYFSYDVKMKEKGDIPEGYSVSREKKERFSLILESASTNQTSMYLCASSLGQKNTEAFFGQGTRLTVV.

The CDR3 sequence is CASSYFPGDHGYTF. The CDR3 nucleotides read TGTGCCAGCAGTTATTTCCCAGGGGATCATGGCTACACCTTC. V is TRBV28 and J is TRBJ1-2; possible D gene TRBD1, 6 bases. The germline gives CDR1 MDHEN, CDR2 SYDVKM. Trimming removed 4 bases from V and 6 bases from J, with 15 bases in between. This CDR3 is built from 14 residues.

The genes are TRBV7-9 and TRBJ1-5, with 8 bases aligning to TRBD1. J lost 2 bases, V lost 5 bases, and 2 bases had no gene match. This CDR3 is 14 amino acids long. Germline V gene data show CDR1 as SEHNR and CDR2 as FQNEAQ (reference sequence). This chain's CDR3 is CASSPTGGNQPQHF. The CDR3 DNA sequence: TGTGCCAGCAGCCCGACAGGGGGCAATCAGCCCCAGCATTTT.

This chain uses TRBV27 with TRBJ1-1; D may be TRBD1 (5 bases). V was shortened by 6 bases and J by 6 bases, with 23 bases between the two germline ends. Germline CDR1 MNHEY, CDR2 SMNVEV (reference sequence). This CDR3 spans 16 amino acids. CDR3: CASSHGVKDNRAEAFF. The CDR3 nucleotides read TGTGCCAGCAGCCATGGCGTTAAGGACAACAGAGCTGAAGCTTTCTTT.

CDR3 loop: CASSSGTAGDTQYF. The CDR3, as DNA: TGCGCCAGCAGCTCCGGGACAGCGGGAGATACGCAGTATTTT. This sequence joins TRBV5-1 and TRBJ2-3; a weak D match, TRBD1 (7 bases). Germline lookup yields CDR1 SGHRS and CDR2 YFSETQ. The CDR3 is 14 residues long. V was cut by 3 bases and J by 5 bases, with 13 bases left in between.

This rearrangement joins TRBV10-3 to TRBJ1-5; 8 bases line up with TRBD1. V lost 10 bases to trimming and J lost 11 bases; unmatched junction nucleotides: 22. The length of the CDR3 is 16 residues. Germline lookup yields CDR1 ENHRY and CDR2 SYGVKD. The CDR3 coding sequence is TGTGCCACCCAAGACATAGACAGGGGTAGAGGGGGAGCCCAGCATTTT. Protein: CATQDIDRGRGGAQHF.

This clone was counted a few times. The V and J genes are TRBV7-9 and TRBJ2-6, with 7 positions matching TRBD1. CDR3 size: 18 residues. V shed 5 bases, J shed 2 bases, and the junction held 12 bases outside the gene matches. The germline V gene has CDR1 SEHNR and CDR2 FQNEAQ (reference sequence). CDR3 sequence reads: CASSHIETGATGANVLTF. In nucleotides, the CDR3 is TGTGCCAGCAGCCACATCGAAACAGGGGCTACTGGGGCCAACGTCCTGACTTTC.

The rearrangement joins TRBV12-5 to TRBJ1-6, with 8 bases aligning to TRBD1. V gave up 5 bases and J gave up 6 bases; unmatched junction bases: 6. Germline lookup yields CDR1 LGHNT and CDR2 FRNRAP. The CDR3 consists of 15 residues. The CDR3 nucleotides are TGTGCTAGTGGTGGAACAGGGGGATCTAATTCACCCCTCCACTTT. It yields the protein CASGGTGGSNSPLHF. The whole variable domain, filled in from reference TRBV12-5 and TRBJ1-6, reads DARVTQTPRHKVTEMGQEVTMRCQPILGHNTVFWYRQTMMQGLELLAYFRNRAPLDDSGMPKDRFSAEMPDATLATLKIQPSEPRDSAVYFCASGGTGGSNSPLHFGNGTRLTVT.

The table lists this clone with a few counts. V and J are TRBV28 and TRBJ1-6, with 11 bases identical to TRBD1. V was pared by 5 bases and J by 13 bases, with 10 bases of the junction left unmatched. Germline assignment: CDR1 MDHEN and CDR2 SYDVKM. CDR3 length: 15 amino acids. The CDR3 nucleotides are TGTGCCAGCAGTCCACCGGACAGGGGGCTGGGGCCCCTCCACTTT. This codes for CASSPPDRGLGPLHF.

This chain joins TRBV10-3 and TRBJ1-1; possibly TRBD1 for D (6 bases). CDR3 length: 13 residues. Trimming removed 11 bases from V and 1 base from J, with 14 bases in between. Germline CDR1 reads ENHRY; CDR2 reads SYGVKD. CDR3 DNA: TGTGCCGCAGAGGACAGTAGGAACACTGAAGCTTTCTTT. Its protein is CAAEDSRNTEAFF.

This rearrangement joins TRBV11-3 to TRBJ2-4; tentative D call: TRBD2 (6 bases). Trimming took 0 bases from V and 1 from J, leaving 13 bases between them. This CDR3 comprises 17 residues. Germline V gives CDR1 SGHNT, CDR2 YENEEA. CDR3 bases: TGTGCCAGCAGCTTAGACGGAGGGAGGCTGGCCAAAAACATTCAGTACTTC. Protein product: CASSLDGGRLAKNIQYF.

This chain uses TRBV9 with TRBJ2-7; the match to TRBD1 covers 7 bases. The CDR3 has 15 amino acids. Germline V gene data show CDR1 as SGDLS and CDR2 as YYNGEE. The V segment lost 3 bases and the J segment 0 bases; nucleotides outside the gene matches: 6. CDR3 in amino acids: CASSARDSSSYEQYF. CDR3 DNA: TGTGCCAGCAGCGCCCGGGACAGTAGCTCCTACGAGCAGTACTTC.